Following are 13 T cell receptor beta chains from one sample sequenced in a study of control samples from healthy donors and cancer patients. The method was immunoSEQ multiplex PCR; TCRdb's version includes in-frame clones alone and lacks a portion of them. The profile shows about 75,000 clones, around 95% of them singletons. The sequenced sample was blood. These TCRs come from a woman between 35 and 50 years old in good health.

The rearrangement links TRBV3-1 (or the pseudogene TRBV3-2) to TRBJ2-7, with D possibly TRBD2 on 7 matching bases. CDR3 size: 16 residues. Trimming shortened V by 0 bases and J by 3 bases, and 15 bases separated the two germline ends. CDR1 LGHDT and CDR2 YNNKEL come from the germline V gene (reference sequence). In DNA form, the CDR3 reads TGTGCCAGCAGCCAAGATAGGGGGGGGCTAGACTACGAGCAGTACTTC. It codes for CASSQDRGGLDYEQYF.

The chain uses TRBV29-1 and TRBJ2-7, with 7 bases that match TRBD1. This CDR3 has 13 amino acids. CDR1 and CDR2 (germline): SQVTM, ANQGSEA. Unmatched junction bases numbered 5, after V lost 4 bases and J lost 2 bases. The CDR3 bases are TGCAGCGTTGCATCGGGACAGACCTACGAGCAGTACTTC. Translated, it gives CSVASGQTYEQYF.

The J gene is TRBJ2-5, the V gene TRBV4-1; D is perhaps TRBD2 (6 bases). The length of the CDR3 is 17 residues. Germline V CDR1 and CDR2: MGHRA, YSYEKL. Trimming took 0 bases from V and 4 from J, leaving 18 bases between them. The CDR3 sequence is CASSQDPGGEGRETQYF. CDR3 coding DNA: TGCGCCAGCAGCCAAGATCCGGGCGGGGAAGGGAGAGAGACCCAGTACTTC.

The rearrangement links TRBV19 to TRBJ1-5, with TRBD1 as a possible D gene (5 bases). With 1 base removed from V and 6 bases from J, the gap between germline ends came to 7 bases. CDR1 is LNHDA, CDR2 SQIVND, per germline (reference sequence). The CDR3 sequence is 13 residues long. CDR3 sequence reads: CASSIAGVQPQHF. In DNA, the CDR3 is TGTGCCAGTAGTATAGCGGGGGTTCAGCCCCAGCATTTT. The full variable domain, with the rest looked up from reference TRBV19 and TRBJ1-5, is DGGITQSPKYLFRKEGQNVTLSCEQNLNHDAMYWYRQDPGQGLRLIYYSQIVNDFQKGDIAEGYSVSREKKESFPLTVTSAQKNPTAFYLCASSIAGVQPQHFGDGTRLSIL.

This chain links TRBV6-6 with TRBJ1-1, with D perhaps matching TRBD1 (6 bases). The CDR3 runs 12 residues. The V and J ends lost 5 bases and 4 bases respectively, with 8 bases between them. In germline, CDR1 is MNHNY, CDR2 SVGAGI (reference sequence). The CDR3 sequence is CASSHRVTEAFF. DNA of the CDR3: TGTGCCAGCAGTCACAGGGTCACTGAAGCTTTCTTT.

The chain combines TRBV3-1 (or the pseudogene TRBV3-2) with TRBJ1-5; D may be TRBD1 (5 bases). There are 13 residues in the CDR3. V gave up 1 base and J gave up 11 bases, with 12 bases separating them. Germline V gene lookup returns CDR1 LGHDT and CDR2 YNNKEL (reference sequence). As DNA, the CDR3 is TGTGCCAGCAGCCAAGGAGGGGTGGGTACCCAGCATTTT. This codes for CASSQGGVGTQHF.

This clone has only a few counts. The V and J genes are TRBV19 and TRBJ2-5; no clear D gene. The CDR3 consists of 14 residues. V was trimmed by 1 base and J by 3 bases, leaving 9 bases between them. CDR1 LNHDA and CDR2 SQIVND come from the germline V gene (reference sequence). Here the CDR3 reads CASSIGASKETQYF. CDR3 nucleotides: TGTGCCAGTAGTATAGGGGCCTCAAAAGAGACCCAGTACTTC.

The genes are TRBV7-2 and TRBJ2-7; 8 nucleotides align to TRBD1. V was clipped by 5 bases and J by 3 bases; unmatched bases: 6. CDR1 is SGHTA, CDR2 FQGNSA, per germline. This CDR3 has 14 residues. The CDR3 region has the DNA TGTGCCAGCAGCGTCAGACAGGGGTACTACGAGCAGTACTTC. Protein product: CASSVRQGYYEQYF. The full variable domain, completed using reference TRBV7-2 and TRBJ2-7, is GAGVSQSPSNKVTEKGKDVELRCDPISGHTALYWYRQSLGQGLEFLIYFQGNSAPDKSGLPSDRFSAERTGGSVSTLTIQRTQQEDSAVYLCASSVRQGYYEQYFGPGTRLTVT.

The rearrangement links TRBV11-1 to TRBJ1-2, with a tentative D call TRBD1 (6 bases). This CDR3 spans 15 amino acids. Germline lookup yields CDR1 SGHAT and CDR2 FQDESV (reference sequence). V lost 5 bases to trimming and J lost 7 bases, with 20 bases between them. This chain's CDR3 is CASSPMGQGTAGYTF. CDR3 coding DNA: TGTGCCAGCAGCCCCATGGGACAAGGGACGGCTGGCTACACCTTC.

This clone was seen a single time. This sequence joins TRBV21-1 and TRBJ1-6; the table gives TRBD1 as D, unverified against the DNA. TRBV21-1 is recorded as a pseudogene. This CDR3 is 14 amino acids long. The CDR3 region has the DNA TGTGCCAGCAGCAAGACAGGGGAAAATTCACCCCTCCACTTT. This encodes CASSKTGENSPLHF.

The chain recombines TRBV12-3 or TRBV12-4 with TRBJ1-6; D call uncertain. This CDR3 spans 12 amino acids. V was pared by 4 bases and J by 8 bases, with 6 bases between. This CDR3 is CASSSEYSPLHF. In DNA form, the CDR3 reads TGTGCCAGCAGTTCGGAGTATTCACCCCTCCACTTT.

The chain uses TRBV7-2 and TRBJ2-1; D may be TRBD2 (5 bases). V shed 4 bases and J shed 8 bases, with 18 bases lying between them. Germline lookup yields CDR1 SGHTA and CDR2 FQGNSA. The CDR3 totals 15 residues. In DNA form, the CDR3 reads TGTGCCAGCAGCTCAAATCTAGGGCGGGTCGATGAGCAGTTCTTC. Translating gives CASSSNLGRVDEQFF.

The chain is built from TRBV5-1 and TRBJ1-4; tentatively, D is TRBD1 (5 bases). The CDR3 totals 13 residues. The germline V gene has CDR1 SGHRS and CDR2 YFSETQ. Trimming left V 4 bases short and J 7 bases short, with 11 bases between. The CDR3 bases are TGCGCCAGCAGCCCAGGGAGTAGTGAAAAACTGTTTTTT. Translation: CASSPGSSEKLFF.